This T cell receptor beta chain was obtained from a study of brain T cells in children with intractable seizures. Pre-surgery treatment included at least one anti-epileptic drug. V lost 6 bases and J 8 bases, leaving 8 bases between the germline ends. The CDR3 contains 11 residues. Sequencing used immunoSEQ multiplex PCR; TCRdb keeps in-frame clones, though not all of them. The data hold under 150,000 clones, with approximately 94% observed a single time. This sequence joins TRBV12-3 or TRBV12-4 and TRBJ2-1, with unresolved D. Sample: peripheral blood, taken at surgery. This TCR came from a boy less than two years old with hemimegalencephaly and intractable seizures. This CDR3 reads CASSSDYEQFF. DNA of the CDR3: TGTGCCAGCAGCTCCGACTATGAGCAGTTCTTC.